This is a list of T cell receptor beta chains from one sample in a study of shared clonotypes between healthy human individuals. Profiled with immunoSEQ multiplex PCR; TCRdb holds only in-frame clones, not every one. The profile shows some 2,100,000 clones, 85% to 95% of them singletons. Sequencing input: naive CD8+ T cells from PBMCs. These receptors were obtained from a young man in good health. Some clones in this sample may be carry-over from other donors' samples. CDR3s include the opening cysteine and the closing phenylalanine or tryptophan. D genes are given only for firm matches.

CDR3 protein: CSVDVGTGVVTEAFF
D gene: TRBD1
V gene: TRBV29-1

CDR3 protein: CASSSLRATDTQYF
D gene: -
V gene: TRBV7-2

CDR3 protein: CASSLGRNQPQHF
D gene: -
V gene: TRBV28

CDR3 protein: CASSVRTGHTGELFF
D gene: -
V gene: TRBV9

CDR3 protein: CASNQGDGLAGAREQYF
D gene: TRBD2
V gene: TRBV9

CDR3 protein: CASTSGKEGYTQYF
D gene: -
V gene: TRBV28

CDR3 protein: CASSLVNEGDTEAFF
D gene: -
V gene: TRBV5-4

CDR3 protein: CASSFVRQESYEQYF
D gene: -
V gene: TRBV28

CDR3 protein: CASSLDVRSQPQHF
D gene: -
V gene: TRBV28

CDR3 protein: CASSSFSQGAYEQYF
D gene: TRBD1
V gene: TRBV5-5

CDR3 protein: CASSPGPGNQAPAKNIQYF
D gene: -
V gene: TRBV27

CDR3 protein: CASSSSGSSPSIEQFF
D gene: TRBD2
V gene: TRBV7-9

CDR3 protein: CASSLMGDRVNTEAFF
D gene: TRBD1
V gene: TRBV28

CDR3 protein: CASSLAASDRYNEQFF
D gene: -
V gene: TRBV27

CDR3 protein: CASTLNTGELFF
D gene: -
V gene: TRBV19

CDR3 protein: CASSEVAGVGTDTQYF
D gene: TRBD2
V gene: TRBV2